Listed below are T cell receptor beta chains from one sample, sequenced in a study of blood T cells in healthy people across ages. TCRdb reprocessed the 5' RACE reads via MiXCR and lists one record per CDR3 protein. The repertoire holds about 1.6 million distinct CDR3 sequences, around 36% seen once, with approximately 10% in the top ten. Input material: blood. These receptors were collected from a woman in her 30s in good health. CDR3s include the opening cysteine and the closing phenylalanine or tryptophan. Part of the rows lack a size; the others show once, few, many or a class for expanded clones.

V gene: TRBV12-3/TRBV12-4; clone size: NA; J gene: TRBJ1-5; CDR3 protein: CASSPFGVRSNQPQHF
V gene: TRBV6-1; clone size: NA; J gene: TRBJ2-1; CDR3 protein: CASRPESYNEQFF
V gene: TRBV3-1; clone size: many; J gene: TRBJ2-5; CDR3 protein: CASSHDDRQETQYF
V gene: TRBV7-2; clone size: NA; J gene: TRBJ2-3; CDR3 protein: CASSLVVAVGTDTQYF
V gene: TRBV20-1; clone size: many; J gene: TRBJ2-1; CDR3 protein: CSAPTSGGADEQFF
V gene: TRBV6-1; clone size: few; J gene: TRBJ1-5; CDR3 protein: CASMNPGQGRGWDQPQHF
V gene: TRBV6-1; clone size: few; J gene: TRBJ1-6; CDR3 protein: CASTPPGPTISSYNSPLHF
V gene: TRBV25-1; clone size: once; J gene: TRBJ1-6; CDR3 protein: CASSVTGSTSPLHF
V gene: TRBV20-1; clone size: NA; J gene: TRBJ2-1; CDR3 protein: CSARVRNNEQFF
V gene: TRBV28; clone size: few; J gene: TRBJ2-7; CDR3 protein: CASSSLDRGLAYEQYF
V gene: TRBV6-1; clone size: few; J gene: TRBJ2-7; CDR3 protein: CASSIKGIGSSYEQYF